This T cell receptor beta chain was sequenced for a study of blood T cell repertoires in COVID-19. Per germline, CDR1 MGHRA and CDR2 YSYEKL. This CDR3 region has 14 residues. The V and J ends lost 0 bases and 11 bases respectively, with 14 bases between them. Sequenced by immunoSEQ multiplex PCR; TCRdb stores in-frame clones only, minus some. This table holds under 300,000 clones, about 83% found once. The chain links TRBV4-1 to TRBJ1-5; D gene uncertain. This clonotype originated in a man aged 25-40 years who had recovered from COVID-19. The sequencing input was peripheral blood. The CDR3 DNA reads TGCGCCAGCAGCCAAGATCGGGAGGTTGGGGCCCAGCATTTT. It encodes CASSQDREVGAQHF.